This T cell receptor beta chain was sequenced for a study of T cells in localized non-small cell lung cancer (dated by TCRdb to 2019 to 2021). Background for the entire study: The study examined T cell repertoires in 200 to 250 patients with early-stage NSCLC and compared tumors with uninvolved tumor-adjacent lungs. The cohort consisted of under 300 treatment-naive NSCLC patients whose localized lung tumors had been resected. A mean age of roughly 64 years was recorded for the NSCLC patients, of whom around 140 were male and 95 to 110 were female.

V is clipped by 0 bases and J by 5 bases, and the sequence between their germline boundaries is 11 bases long. Looking up the germline V gene yields CDR1 SGDLS and CDR2 YYNGEE. Including the terminal cysteine and phenylalanine, the CDR3 comprises 15 residues. The read is trimmed to its CDR3 DNA, 45 bases read in frame from base 1. Two independent pathologists confirmed that the uninvolved adjacent lung, which was taken at least 2 cm from the tumor margin, was free of atypia. At diagnosis, tumor, uninvolved tumor-adjacent lung and peripheral blood were collected and then preserved as a mix of FFPE and fresh-frozen material. This clone was detected only a few times. Its antigen has not been determined. Base qualities are not recorded, but no much larger clone differs from it by a single base. Overall results and qualifications from the work: Since the design was exploratory, TCR variables were selected using unadjusted p-values with no false-discovery rate correction. Uninvolved tumor-adjacent lung showed the highest T cell clonality, higher than tumor, which suggests more focused antigenic responses in the uninvolved tumor-adjacent lung. A median of roughly 60 of the top 100 tumor clones turned up in the paired uninvolved adjacent lung, and around 27 of those clones also ranked among the top 100 of that same adjacent lung. Longer overall survival was associated with higher T cell density in blood, whereas shorter survival was associated with higher clonality in adjacent lung. Multi-region tumor sequencing was not performed, so intratumor heterogeneity could not be excluded.

The immunoSEQ Assay was used to sequence TCR beta CDR3 regions from DNA. As for the authors' bioinformatics: T cell density was computed as TCR beta template counts normalized to usable DNA estimated by amplifying housekeeping genes. Richness was estimated using the preseqR package, with extrapolation to 400,000 templates for PBMC samples and to 120,000 templates for tissue samples. Clonality was defined by subtracting Pielou's evenness from one. Differential abundance testing on productive amino-acid clonotypes, with a minimum total count of 5 and an alpha of 0.1, was used to identify tissue-enriched TCRs. The Jaccard Index and the Morisita Overlap Index were used to quantify repertoire overlap between compartments. GLIPH grouped TCR beta CDR3s together with public tetramer-defined viral CDR3s, and a viral motif had to include at least three viral sequences and also show V-gene enrichment. TCRdb took over this immuneACCESS table, retaining in-frame rearrangements with V and J assigned. Such tables are incomplete; in checked studies, under half of the missing clones stem from an unresolved V gene, and the remainder is unexplained. V, J and clone size were drawn from that table, and D and trimming were deduced from the DNA. Present in this sample are under 3,000 clones, 28% of which were seen just once. The top ten clonotypes cover 15% to 20% of the sample.

This sequence originates from a woman between 35 and 75 years old with stage II squamous cell lung carcinoma. Recombination joined TRBV9 with TRBJ1-4, with no reliable assignment of the D segment. Sample: normal lung tissue next to the tumor, taken before any cancer treatment. The CDR3 is CASSVGGRRNEKLFF. The nucleotides are TGTGCCAGCAGCGTAGGTGGCAGGAGAAATGAAAAACTGTTTTTT.